This T cell receptor beta chain was found in a study of cytomegalovirus exposure and HLA in healthy donors. Study overall: An earlier analysis found fewer than 140 million unique TCR beta sequences from roughly 170 million T cells. HLA-typed donors were the source of about 85 million unique TCRs, which an early data release held. Findings and limits, study-wide: For presence/absence analyses, sequencing depth was assumed to be roughly uniform across donors. In an earlier analysis, productive rearrangement rates for most beta V segments clustered near 87% or 30%.

60 Vbeta and 13 Jbeta primers were used in PCR. Sequencing used immunoSEQ multiplex PCR; TCRdb keeps in-frame clones, though not all of them. Among about 200,000 clones listed, 60% to 80% were seen once. This clone was detected many times. The target antigen is unknown. Germline V gene sequence: CDR1 LNHDA, CDR2 SQIVND (reference sequence). CDR3 length equals 14 residues. Trimming stripped 2 bases from V and 4 bases from J, with 11 bases between. This chain uses TRBV19 with TRBJ2-5; D perhaps matches TRBD2 (6 bases). This TCR derives from a male donor in good health and CMV-seronegative. The specimen was PBMCs. The CDR3, as DNA: TGTGCCAGTAGTATAAACCGGGGAGGAGAGACCCAGTACTTC. Its translation is CASSINRGGETQYF.